Listed below are T cell receptor beta chains from one sample, sequenced in a study of shared clonotypes between healthy human individuals. The assay was immunoSEQ multiplex PCR, and TCRdb's table has in-frame clones only and misses some. The data show 2 million to 2.5 million clones, 85% to 95% seen once. Sequences were obtained from naive CD4+ T cells from PBMCs. The receptors stem from a man aged 18-30 years in good health. Some clones in this sample may be carry-over from other donors' samples. Both conserved end residues are part of each CDR3. The order of the fields is V gene, clone size, J gene, D gene, CDR3 protein, CDR3 DNA. A D gene is named only where the DNA matches it firmly. Clone size appears in some rows only: once, few, many, or a class for an expanded clone.

>TRBV4-1|.|TRBJ2-7|.
CASSQVGSYEQYF
TGCGCCAGCAGCCAAGTCGGATCCTACGAGCAGTACTTC
>TRBV9|.|TRBJ1-1|TRBD1
CASSTPGGTEAFF
TGTGCCAGCAGCACCCCAGGGGGTACTGAAGCTTTCTTT
>TRBV15|.|TRBJ1-1|.
CATSRDLGAAGAEAFF
TGTGCCACCAGCAGAGATCTCGGGGCCGCAGGGGCTGAAGCTTTCTTT
>TRBV9|.|TRBJ1-1|TRBD1
CASSDTGGPGNTEAFF
TGTGCCAGCAGCGACACAGGGGGCCCAGGGAACACTGAAGCTTTCTTT
>TRBV7-8|.|TRBJ2-5|.
CASSRGPQETQYF
TGTGCCAGCAGCCGTGGGCCCCAAGAGACCCAGTACTTC
>TRBV6-6|.|TRBJ2-6|.
CASSYGAGFPNVLTF
TGTGCCAGCAGTTACGGCGCTGGGTTTCCCAACGTCCTGACTTTC
>TRBV7-9|once|TRBJ2-1|TRBD2
CASSLLGWEGSYNEQFF
TGTGCCAGCAGCTTATTAGGTTGGGAGGGGAGCTACAATGAGCAGTTCTTC
>TRBV19|.|TRBJ2-1|TRBD2
CASSMGALAGGNEQFF
TGTGCCAGTAGTATGGGAGCGCTAGCGGGAGGCAATGAGCAGTTCTTC
>TRBV7-2|.|TRBJ2-1|.
CASSPGTHNEQFF
TGTGCCAGCAGCCCTGGGACCCACAATGAGCAGTTCTTC
>TRBV6-6|.|TRBJ2-7|.
CASSSGSRYEQYF
TGTGCCAGCAGTTCCGGGAGTCGCTACGAGCAGTACTTC
>TRBV7-2|.|TRBJ2-5|.
CASSLALGASAQYF
TGTGCCAGCAGCTTAGCGCTTGGGGCCTCGGCCCAGTACTTC
>TRBV23-1|.|TRBJ1-5|.
CASSQSPGGNQPQHF
TGCGCCAGCAGTCAATCGCCGGGCGGCAATCAGCCCCAGCATTTT
>TRBV27|.|TRBJ2-1|.
CASSIVGGQRFF
TGTGCCAGCAGCATCGTTGGGGGCCAGCGGTTCTTC
>TRBV28|once|TRBJ2-1|.
CASSLSRARNQFF
TGTGCCAGCAGTTTATCCCGGGCCCGGAACCAGTTCTTC
>TRBV28|.|TRBJ1-1|TRBD1
CASRRDRGMNTEAFF
TGTGCCAGCAGGAGGGACAGGGGCATGAACACTGAAGCTTTCTTT
>TRBV28|.|TRBJ1-6|.
CASSRDNNSPLHF
TGTGCCAGCAGCAGGGACAATAATTCACCCCTCCACTTT
>TRBV29-1|.|TRBJ1-1|.
CSVCDNMNTEAFF
TGCAGCGTCTGCGACAACATGAACACTGAAGCTTTCTTT
>TRBV25-1|.|TRBJ2-1|.
CASSEGASGWLDEQFF
TGTGCCAGCAGTGAAGGGGCCAGCGGGTGGCTGGATGAGCAGTTCTTC
>TRBV5-1|once|TRBJ2-2|TRBD1
CASSLLLQGSANTGELFF
TGCGCCAGCAGCTTGCTCCTACAGGGGTCAGCTAACACCGGGGAGCTGTTTTTT
>TRBV11-3|.|TRBJ2-1|.
CASSLDSYNEQFF
TGTGCCAGCAGCCTGGACAGTTACAATGAGCAGTTCTTC
>TRBV19|.|TRBJ2-3|.
CASSTKQGSDTQYF
TGTGCCAGTAGTACCAAACAGGGTTCAGATACGCAGTATTTT
>TRBV6-5|.|TRBJ2-7|.
CASGTSGSYEQYF
TGTGCCAGCGGGACCTCGGGCTCCTACGAGCAGTACTTC
>TRBV5-8|.|TRBJ2-3|TRBD2
CASSLAVAGVLGTQYF
TGTGCCAGCAGCTTGGCGGTAGCGGGAGTTTTAGGTACGCAGTATTTT
>TRBV7-3|.|TRBJ2-6|.
CASSRGPVGANVLTF
TGTGCCAGCAGCCGCGGGCCCGTGGGGGCCAACGTCCTGACTTTC
>TRBV4-3|.|TRBJ2-7|.
CASSRKGGQSFYEQYF
TGCGCCAGCAGCCGGAAGGGGGGACAGAGCTTCTACGAGCAGTACTTC
>TRBV5-4|.|TRBJ2-5|TRBD2
CASSLGGRVVRQETQYF
TGTGCCAGCAGCTTGGGCGGGAGGGTGGTGCGGCAAGAGACCCAGTACTTC
>TRBV27|.|TRBJ1-5|TRBD1
CASWTGPSPQHF
TGCGCCAGTTGGACAGGGCCTAGTCCCCAGCATTTT
>TRBV7-9|.|TRBJ2-3|.
CASSSSSGIGTDTQYF
TGTGCCAGCAGCTCCTCCTCGGGGATTGGAACAGATACGCAGTATTTT
>TRBV7-3|once|TRBJ2-3|TRBD1
CASSLDRRPDTQYF
TGTGCCAGCAGCCTGGACAGGAGGCCAGATACGCAGTATTTT